This passage covers 8 T cell receptor beta chains from one sample sequenced in a study of control samples from healthy donors and cancer patients. Some clones are missing from TCRdb's copy, which holds only in-frame ones; the method was immunoSEQ multiplex PCR. There are 60,000 to 80,000 clones in the sample; less than 90% occur only once, and over 3.5% lies in the top ten. The sequenced sample was blood. The receptors were gathered from a woman aged 50 to 60 in good health.

This clone was recorded a few times. The chain has TRBV27 and TRBJ2-3, with TRBD2 matching 11 bases. The CDR3 has 16 residues. The V gene's germline CDR1 is MNHEY and CDR2 SMNVEV (reference sequence). The V gene end was trimmed by 3 bases and the J gene end by 6 bases; junction bases not matched to a gene: 8. The CDR3 coding sequence is TGTGCCAGCAGTTTCCTCCTAGCGGGGGGCATGGATACGCAGTATTTT. This sequence encodes CASSFLLAGGMDTQYF.

The chain couples TRBV7-9 to TRBJ1-4; D remains unclear. Trimming cost V 10 bases and J 2 bases, with 11 bases left between them. This CDR3 is built from 13 residues. CDR1 is SEHNR, CDR2 FQNEAQ, per germline (reference sequence). CDR3 loop: CATESGTNEKLFF. The CDR3 DNA sequence: TGTGCCACTGAAAGCGGTACTAATGAAAAACTGTTTTTT.

The chain combines TRBV5-1 with TRBJ2-7, with 8 bases that match TRBD2. The CDR3 has 14 amino acids. Germline assignment: CDR1 SGHRS and CDR2 YFSETQ. V lost 3 bases and J lost 2; bases outside the gene matches: 4. The CDR3 region is CASSWSSGPYEQYF. The CDR3 DNA follows: TGCGCCAGCAGCTGGTCTAGCGGGCCCTACGAGCAGTACTTC. Supplemented by reference TRBV5-1 and TRBJ2-7, the full variable domain reads KAGVTQTPRYLIKTRGQQVTLSCSPISGHRSVSWYQQTPGQGLQFLFEYFSETQRNKGNFPGRFSGRQFSNSRSEMNVSTLELGDSALYLCASSWSSGPYEQYFGPGTRLTVT.

The chain employs TRBV19 and TRBJ2-2; possibly TRBD1 for D (6 bases). Germline V gives CDR1 LNHDA, CDR2 SQIVND (reference sequence). V lost 0 bases, J lost 5 bases, and 31 bases lay in between. The CDR3 is 22 amino acids. Here the CDR3 reads CASSIDGWRFYGLRGGTGELFF. Written as DNA, the CDR3 is TGTGCCAGTAGTATAGATGGTTGGAGGTTTTACGGTCTAAGAGGGGGAACCGGGGAGCTGTTTTTT.

This sequence joins TRBV6-6 and TRBJ1-4, with a possible D match to TRBD1 (6 bases). The length of the CDR3 is 14 residues. The germline CDR1 and CDR2 sequences are MNHNY and SVGAGI (reference sequence). Trimming removed 6 bases from V and 7 bases from J, with 15 bases in between. CDR3 coding DNA: TGTGCCAGCAGACAACAGGGAGGGGTTGAAAAACTGTTTTTT. This encodes CASRQQGGVEKLFF.

This clone has a single count. The chain combines TRBV6-4 with TRBJ2-7, with 9 nucleotides matching TRBD1. Germline assignment: CDR1 MRHNA and CDR2 SNTAGT. This CDR3 comprises 14 residues. J was trimmed by 4 bases and V by 9 bases; bases with no gene match: 10. The CDR3 sequence: CARITGGGHYEQYF. The CDR3, as DNA: TGTGCCAGGATCACAGGGGGCGGCCATTACGAGCAGTACTTC.

This chain links TRBV7-9 with TRBJ1-2, with D tentatively TRBD1 (6 bases). CDR1 is SEHNR and CDR2 is FQNEAQ in the germline V gene (reference sequence). This CDR3 has 13 residues. V lost 5 bases and J lost 7, with 14 bases in between. CDR3 coding DNA: TGTGCCAGCAGCCCACAGGGAATCGGTGGCTACACCTTC. It yields the protein CASSPQGIGGYTF.

This clone was seen once. The V and J genes are TRBV6-6 and TRBJ2-3; D tentatively reads TRBD1 or TRBD2 (7 bases each). The germline V gene encodes CDR1 MNHNY and CDR2 SVGAGI (reference sequence). The germline V and J ends were trimmed by 4 bases and 4 bases, with 18 bases remaining between them. The CDR3 length is 16 residues. DNA of the CDR3: TGTGCCAGCAGTTCTGGGAGGGGGCCTACGTCAGATACGCAGTATTTT. Its translation: CASSSGRGPTSDTQYF.